The T cell receptor beta chain described here comes from a study of beta chain features in type 1 diabetes. Study-wide findings and caveats: Healthy donors had naive, central memory and Treg TCRB repertoires that appeared less similar than those seen among patients. Shortening that was moderate but significant affected the TCRB CDR3s of Type 1 diabetes patients in all four CD4+ subsets.

This clone has a handful of counts. Its matching antigen is unknown. CDR3 length: 14 amino acids. Germline V CDR1 and CDR2: SGHTA, FQGNSA. Trimming shortened V by 4 bases and J by 2 bases, and 11 bases separated the two germline ends. What was sequenced were expressed TCRB transcripts, since all of the isolated RNA had been reverse transcribed. Sequenced by immunoSEQ multiplex PCR; TCRdb stores in-frame clones only, minus some. The sample holds 350,000 to 450,000 clones, more than 13% seen once. Sequences were obtained from naive CD4+ T cells from blood. The receptor's source is a woman aged 18-30 years in good health. This chain connects TRBV7-2 to TRBJ2-5, with D perhaps matching TRBD1 (5 bases). This CDR3 is CASSSSGHQETQYF. Written as DNA, the CDR3 is TGTGCCAGCAGCTCCAGTGGACATCAAGAGACCCAGTACTTC.